The 10 T cell receptor beta chains in this list originate from one sample, sequenced in a study of brain T cells in children with intractable seizures. Data came from immunoSEQ multiplex PCR; TCRdb stores just in-frame clones and leaves some out. Here the sample spans around 9,300 clones, 69% being singletons. Sequencing was limited to surgery cases with top T cell transcript signatures in brain tissue. The starting material was resected brain tissue, obtained at surgery. The receptors were sampled from a girl under 10 years old with tuberous sclerosis and intractable seizures.

The gene calls are TRBV4-1 and TRBJ2-5, with D possibly TRBD2 on 6 matching bases. V was shortened by 0 bases and J by 2 bases, with 16 bases between the two germline ends. The CDR3 consists of 17 residues. From germline, CDR1 is MGHRA and CDR2 YSYEKL. DNA for the CDR3: TGCGCCAGCAGCCAAGAGTACACGGGGGTTATGCAAGAGACCCAGTACTTC. This encodes CASSQEYTGVMQETQYF.

The V call is TRBV11-2, the J call TRBJ2-6; D tentatively reads TRBD1 or TRBD2 (7 bases each). This CDR3 has 19 residues. V lost 6 bases to trimming and J lost 0 bases, with 21 bases between them. Germline V gene data show CDR1 as SGHAT and CDR2 as FQNNGV. The CDR3 DNA is TGTGCCAGCAGACATGGAGCGGGACAGAGGGACTCTGGGGCCAACGTCCTGACTTTC. Protein: CASRHGAGQRDSGANVLTF. Based on the CDR3 plus reference TRBV11-2 and TRBJ2-6, the full variable domain is EAGVAQSPRYKIIEKRQSVAFWCNPISGHATLYWYQQILGQGPKLLIQFQNNGVVDDSQLPKDRFSAERLKGVDSTLKIQPAKLEDSAVYLCASRHGAGQRDSGANVLTFGAGSRLTVL.

This clone was observed a handful of times. The chain recombines TRBV27 with TRBJ2-2, with 9 positions matching TRBD1. V lost 5 bases and J lost 0; bases outside the gene matches: 4. Looked up from germline, CDR1 is MNHEY and CDR2 is SMNVEV (reference sequence). The CDR3 contains 16 residues. In DNA form, the CDR3 reads TGTGCCAGCAGTACCCGACAGGGGGCGAACACCGGGGAGCTGTTTTTT. This gives the protein CASSTRQGANTGELFF.

This chain uses TRBV24-1 with TRBJ2-2, with D possibly being TRBD1 (6 bases). Trimming left V 4 bases short and J 5 bases short, with 13 bases between. CDR3 length equals 15 residues. Germline CDR1 is KGHDR and CDR2 is SFDVKD. CDR3 amino acids: CATSDQLQGTGELFF. DNA for the CDR3: TGTGCCACCAGTGACCAATTACAGGGTACCGGGGAGCTGTTTTTT.

The chain is built from TRBV5-1 and TRBJ1-1, with D possibly being TRBD1 (5 bases). Trimming pared 6 bases from V and 0 bases from J, leaving 12 bases between. The germline V gene has CDR1 SGHRS and CDR2 YFSETQ. The CDR3 spans 14 residues. Written as DNA, the CDR3 is TGCGCCAGCACCCCAGGGAGCTTGAACACTGAAGCTTTCTTT. It yields the protein CASTPGSLNTEAFF.

The V and J genes are TRBV5-3 and TRBJ2-3; D not resolved. TRBV5-3 is assigned to the ORF class and has an uncertain function. The CDR3 covers 18 residues. V was clipped by 0 bases and J by 2 bases, with 19 bases between them. Here the CDR3 DNA reads TGTGCCAGAAGCTTGGTTCCCCTGTCTATCAGGCCCACAGATACGCAGTATTTT. It codes for CARSLVPLSIRPTDTQYF.

V gene TRBV7-9 combines with J gene TRBJ1-2, with D maybe TRBD1 (6 bases). This CDR3 region has 13 residues. Germline loops: CDR1 SEHNR, CDR2 FQNEAQ (reference sequence). V lost 4 bases, J lost 6 bases, and 12 bases lay in between. In nucleotides, the CDR3 is TGTGCCAGCAGCTCACAGGGTAATAATGGCTACACCTTC. Translating gives CASSSQGNNGYTF.

This clone is termed medium-sized. The chain joins TRBV24-1 to TRBJ2-6; 9 nucleotides agree with TRBD1. The CDR3 is made up of 18 amino acids. Germline CDR1 KGHDR, CDR2 SFDVKD. Losses at the gene ends were 2 bases for V and 4 bases for J; bases not matched to a gene: 8. The CDR3 is CATSDSTGGSIGANVLTF. The CDR3 DNA follows: TGTGCCACCAGTGATTCAACAGGGGGCTCGATCGGGGCCAACGTCCTGACTTTC.

The rearrangement uses TRBV11-2 and TRBJ2-5; D is perhaps TRBD2 (6 bases). This CDR3 is 16 amino acids long. Trimming left V 2 bases short and J 5 bases short, with 18 bases between. Germline V gene data show CDR1 as SGHAT and CDR2 as FQNNGV. CDR3 nucleotides: TGTGCCAGCAGCTTAATGTCGCGGGGCGGGGAGGAGACCCAGTACTTC. Translation: CASSLMSRGGEETQYF. The full variable domain, completed using reference TRBV11-2 and TRBJ2-5, is EAGVAQSPRYKIIEKRQSVAFWCNPISGHATLYWYQQILGQGPKLLIQFQNNGVVDDSQLPKDRFSAERLKGVDSTLKIQPAKLEDSAVYLCASSLMSRGGEETQYFGPGTRLLVL.

J is TRBJ2-5 and V is TRBV29-1; 10 bases align to TRBD2. Germline-derived CDR1 and CDR2 are SQVTM and ANQGSEA. The V and J ends lost 5 bases and 5 bases, in that order; junction bases with no gene match: 5. CDR3 length: 13 residues. The CDR3 spells CSVSRTSGETQYF. The DNA of the CDR3 is TGCAGCGTTTCCCGGACTAGCGGTGAGACCCAGTACTTC.